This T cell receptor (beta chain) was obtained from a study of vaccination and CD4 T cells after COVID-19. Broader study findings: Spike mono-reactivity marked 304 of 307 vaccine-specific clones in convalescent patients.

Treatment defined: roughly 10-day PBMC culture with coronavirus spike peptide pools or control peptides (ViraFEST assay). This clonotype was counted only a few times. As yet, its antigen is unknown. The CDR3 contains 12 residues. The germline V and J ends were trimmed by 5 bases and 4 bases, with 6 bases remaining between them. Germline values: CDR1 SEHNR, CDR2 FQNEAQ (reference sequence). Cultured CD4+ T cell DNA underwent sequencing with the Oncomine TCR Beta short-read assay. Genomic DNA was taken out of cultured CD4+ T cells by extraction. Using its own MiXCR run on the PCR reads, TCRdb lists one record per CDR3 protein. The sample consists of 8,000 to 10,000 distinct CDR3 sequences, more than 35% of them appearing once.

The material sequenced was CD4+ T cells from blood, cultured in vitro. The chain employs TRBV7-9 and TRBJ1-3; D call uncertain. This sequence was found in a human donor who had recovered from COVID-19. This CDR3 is CASSTQGNTIYF. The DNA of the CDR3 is TGTGCCAGCAGCACACAGGGAAACACCATATATTTT.